These 23 T cell receptor beta chains originate from one sample sequenced in a study of molecular identifiers for immune sequencing clone quantification (dated by TCRdb to 2017 to 2018). The library was prepared using PCR. The sequencer was a NextSeq 500. TCRdb reprocessing: public reads trimmed at Q25 with fastp, clones called with MiXCR, in-frame beta chains kept. Each CDR3 protein appears once, grouped with its most common genes and DNA. The sample data list about 510,000 distinct CDR3 sequences, and about 25% of these were observed just once. The ten largest make up around 0.79% of the sample. Sequencing was carried out using naive CD8+ T cells from blood, with Jurkat cell RNA spiked in. The sample's cell subset or site label, decoded: FACS-sorted CD8+CD4-CCR7+CD45RA+ naive T cells. These receptors all come from a human donor in good health. Some libraries in this study had Jurkat cell RNA spiked in.

This clonotype has more than one count but fewer than ten. The rearrangement uses TRBV7-9 and TRBJ2-1; D not resolved. CDR1 and CDR2 from the germline V gene are SEHNR and FQNEAQ (reference sequence). The CDR3 sequence is 12 residues long. V shed 0 bases and J shed 10 bases, with 7 bases lying between them. DNA for the CDR3: TGTGCCAGCAGCTTAGCGACCCTAGAGCAGTTCTTC. It encodes CASSLATLEQFF.

The J gene is TRBJ2-3, the V gene TRBV6-2 or TRBV6-3; D possibly corresponds to TRBD2 (6 bases). Germline V gene data show CDR1 as MNHEY and CDR2 as SVGEGT. This CDR3 is built from 16 residues. V lost 4 bases to trimming and J lost 4 bases, with 18 bases between them. The CDR3 DNA reads as TGTGCCAGCAGTTCCCCCTGGGGCGGGGACGCAGATACGCAGTATTTT. This encodes CASSSPWGGDADTQYF.

This clonotype was seen repeatedly, ten times or more. The chain has TRBV5-6 and TRBJ2-7; D is unclear. V was shortened by 4 bases and J by 3 bases, with 11 bases between the two germline ends. The CDR3 spans 13 residues. CDR1 SGHDT and CDR2 YYEEEE come from the germline V gene. CDR3 in amino acids: CASSPRTGYEQYF. The CDR3 coding sequence is TGTGCCAGCAGCCCACGGACGGGCTACGAGCAGTACTTC.

Turning to this clonotype: Its ends do not fully match the called genes, so a read error is possible. The rearrangement uses TRBV5-6 and TRBJ2-1; 10 bases align to TRBD1. CDR3 size: 14 residues. Germline CDR1 is SGHDT and CDR2 is YYEEEE. CDR3 protein: CASSLEDRGNGQFF. Written as DNA, the CDR3 is TGTGCCAGCAGCTTGGAGGACAGGGGGAATGGGCAGTTCTTC. The full variable domain, completed using reference TRBV5-6 and TRBJ2-1, is DAGVTQSPTHLIKTRGQQVTLRCSPKSGHDTVSWYQQALGQGPQFIFQYYEEEERQRGNFPDRFSGHQFPNYSSELNVNALLLGDSALYLCASSLEDRGNGQFFGPGTRLTVL.

The chain carries TRBV4-3 and TRBJ2-7; 7 bases agree with TRBD1. CDR1 and CDR2 (germline): LGHNA, YSLEER. The CDR3 runs 15 residues. Trimming removed 3 bases from V and 0 bases from J; junction bases left unmatched: 5. CDR3 region: CASSQQDRPSYEQYF. In DNA form, the CDR3 reads TGCGCCAGCAGCCAGCAGGACAGGCCCTCCTACGAGCAGTACTTC.

The chain is built from TRBV13 and TRBJ2-3, with 9 bases matching TRBD2. The CDR3 contains 16 residues. Germline CDR1 and CDR2: PRHDT and FYEKMQ (reference sequence). Unmatched junction bases numbered 4, after V lost 2 bases and J lost 1 base. CDR3 bases: TGTGCCAGCAGCTTAAAAGCGGGAGGTGGCACAGATACGCAGTATTTT. This codes for CASSLKAGGGTDTQYF.

This clonotype has at least ten counts. This chain links TRBV20-1 with TRBJ2-1, with D possibly matching TRBD2 (6 bases). The CDR3 contains 14 residues. V was trimmed by 5 bases and J by 6 bases, leaving 17 bases between them. Germline CDR1 DFQATT, CDR2 SNEGSKA (reference sequence). The CDR3 nucleotides are TGCAGTGCTCCCCAACCGGGACTCAGCAATGAGCAGTTCTTC. It specifies CSAPQPGLSNEQFF.

With regard to this clonotype: Being one base from a much bigger clone, this may be a read error. V usage is TRBV5-8 and J usage is TRBJ2-7, with 10 nucleotides matching TRBD1. Germline CDR1 and CDR2: SGHTS and YDEGEE. This CDR3 spans 14 amino acids. V shed 2 bases and J 6 bases; nucleotides not matched to a gene: 5. The CDR3 loop reads CASSFGTGASEQYF. The CDR3 DNA is TGTGCCAGCAGCTTCGGGACAGGGGCGAGCGAGCAGTACTTC.

This clonotype was picked up many times. The V and J genes are TRBV9 and TRBJ2-5; 10 bases agree with TRBD2. The CDR3 is 16 residues long. The V segment lost 3 bases and the J segment 0 bases; nucleotides outside the gene matches: 5. From germline, CDR1 is SGDLS and CDR2 YYNGEE. DNA of the CDR3: TGTGCCAGCAGCGCTAGCGGGGGACCATACCAAGAGACCCAGTACTTC. This sequence encodes CASSASGGPYQETQYF.

In nucleotides, the CDR3 is TGTGCCAGCAGCTTATTGGACAGGAACCCCTATGGCTACACCTTC. It yields the protein CASSLLDRNPYGYTF. This chain joins TRBV7-9 and TRBJ1-2; 7 bases are a match to TRBD1. The trim removed 2 bases at V and 4 bases at J, leaving 7 bases unmatched. Germline V gene lookup returns CDR1 SEHNR and CDR2 FQNEAQ (reference sequence). The CDR3 extends over 15 amino acids.

This clonotype appeared a few times. The chain employs TRBV24-1 and TRBJ1-5; 8 positions agree with TRBD1. This CDR3 is built from 14 residues. In germline, CDR1 is KGHDR, CDR2 SFDVKD. Trimming at V came to 2 bases and at J to 5 bases, leaving 1 base not matched to a gene. CDR3 residues: CATSDSQGDQPQHF. The CDR3 DNA reads TGTGCCACCAGTGATTCACAGGGGGATCAGCCCCAGCATTTT.

Many counts were recorded for this clonotype. The chain has TRBV7-2 and TRBJ2-7; the D call may be TRBD1 or TRBD2 (5 bases each). V shed 5 bases and J shed 6 bases, with 17 bases lying between them. Germline assignment: CDR1 SGHTA and CDR2 FQGNSA. This CDR3 is built from 14 residues. The CDR3 loop is CASSPTGGPPEQYF. For the CDR3, the DNA is TGTGCCAGCAGCCCAACAGGCGGGCCTCCCGAGCAGTACTTC. Based on the CDR3 plus reference TRBV7-2 and TRBJ2-7, the full variable domain is GAGVSQSPSNKVTEKGKDVELRCDPISGHTALYWYRQSLGQGLEFLIYFQGNSAPDKSGLPSDRFSAERTGGSVSTLTIQRTQQEDSAVYLCASSPTGGPPEQYFGPGTRLTVT.

This clonotype appeared many times. The chain recombines TRBV7-2 with TRBJ2-3; possibly TRBD2 for D (5 bases). The CDR3 is 14 amino acids. The germline V gene encodes CDR1 SGHTA and CDR2 FQGNSA. Trimming took off 5 bases at V and 4 bases at J, with 13 bases between the two ends. In DNA, the CDR3 is TGTGCCAGCAGCACACACTGGGGAGCAGATACGCAGTATTTT. Encoded protein: CASSTHWGADTQYF.

This chain joins TRBV12-3 or TRBV12-4 and TRBJ1-1; D remains ambiguous. Trimming left V 5 bases short and J 7 bases short, with 17 bases between. CDR3 length equals 14 residues. The CDR3 DNA follows: TGTGCCAGCAGTGCCGGGTCCCTTGCCGGTGAAGCTTTCTTT. This gives the protein CASSAGSLAGEAFF.

This clonotype was recorded many times. The chain's CDR3 is CASSLWEGSITEAFF. For the CDR3, the DNA is TGCGCCAGCAGCCTTTGGGAGGGTAGTATCACTGAAGCTTTCTTT. The chain carries TRBV5-1 and TRBJ1-1; D gene unclear. This CDR3 is built from 15 residues. The V gene lost 4 bases and the J gene lost 4 bases, with 17 bases spanning the gap. Germline CDR1 is SGHRS and CDR2 is YFSETQ.

This clonotype was counted a single time. A read error may account for a junction end that differs from germline. This rearrangement joins TRBV20-1 to TRBJ2-1; D is uncertain. The CDR3 contains 15 residues. Germline CDR1 and CDR2: DFQATT and SNEGSKA (reference sequence). CDR3 coding DNA: TGCAGTGCTAGAGTGAGAGGCCGCTCCCACAATGAGCAGTTCTTC. This gives the protein CSARVRGRSHNEQFF.

V is TRBV27 and J is TRBJ1-2; 9 bases fit TRBD1. Germline trimming cut 4 bases from V and 5 bases from J; bases unmatched to any gene: 11. Germline V gene lookup returns CDR1 MNHEY and CDR2 SMNVEV (reference sequence). The CDR3 runs 16 residues. CDR3 sequence: CASSSSGTGIEYGYTF. In nucleotides, the CDR3 is TGTGCCAGCAGTTCATCCGGGACAGGGATCGAGTATGGCTACACCTTC.

Note on this clonotype: This may be a read error, as it is one base from a much larger clone. The rearrangement uses TRBV5-6 and TRBJ1-1; D is uncertain. Germline CDR1 and CDR2: SGHDT and YYEEEE. CDR3 length: 12 residues. V was cut by 3 bases and J by 10 bases, with 13 bases left in between. CDR3 residues: CASSSAEFGAFF. CDR3 DNA sequence: TGTGCCAGCAGCTCGGCCGAATTTGGAGCTTTCTTT. Filled out from reference TRBV5-6 and TRBJ1-1, the complete variable domain reads DAGVTQSPTHLIKTRGQQVTLRCSPKSGHDTVSWYQQALGQGPQFIFQYYEEEERQRGNFPDRFSGHQFPNYSSELNVNALLLGDSALYLCASSSAEFGAFFGQGTRLTVV.

Ten or more counts support this clonotype. The V and J genes are TRBV27 and TRBJ2-3; the D gene is possibly TRBD2 (6 bases). The germline gives CDR1 MNHEY, CDR2 SMNVEV (reference sequence). Trimming shortened V by 4 bases and J by 2 bases, and 16 bases separated the two germline ends. The CDR3 is made up of 16 amino acids. The CDR3 region is CASSSIGGIDTDTQYF. CDR3 nucleotide sequence: TGTGCCAGCAGTTCAATCGGCGGGATCGACACAGATACGCAGTATTTT.

V is TRBV5-3 and J is TRBJ2-7, with 7 bases aligning to TRBD1. TRBV5-3 is classed as an ORF, of uncertain function. V shed 8 bases, J shed 6 bases, and the junction held 11 bases outside the gene matches. This CDR3 region has 13 residues. CDR3 in amino acids: CASSGQCAPEQYF. The CDR3 nucleotides are TGTGCCAGCTCGGGACAGTGTGCGCCCGAGCAGTACTTC.

This clonotype was observed a few times. V gene TRBV10-2 combines with J gene TRBJ1-5, with unresolved D. Germline V gene data show CDR1 as WSHSY and CDR2 as SAAADI. This CDR3 has 14 residues. V lost 0 bases and J lost 9, with 12 bases in between. The CDR3 sequence is CASSESGGIRPQHF. Written as DNA, the CDR3 is TGCGCCAGCAGTGAGTCCGGCGGGATCCGGCCCCAGCATTTT.

The chain carries TRBV7-9 and TRBJ2-5; TRBD1 matches 9 bases. The junction had 23 bases not matched to a gene; V was cut back by 4 bases and J by 2 bases. This CDR3 is built from 21 residues. CDR1 and CDR2 (germline): SEHNR, FQNEAQ (reference sequence). In nucleotides, the CDR3 is TGTGCCAGCAGCTCTTTACCGGGACAGGGCTTCGCTAGCTCGATTCAAGAGACCCAGTACTTC. This encodes CASSSLPGQGFASSIQETQYF.

This clonotype was counted only a few times. The rearrangement uses TRBV30 and TRBJ1-5; no clear D. There are 15 residues in the CDR3. Germline values: CDR1 GTSNPN, CDR2 SVGIG (reference sequence). The V and J ends lost 0 bases and 4 bases respectively, with 13 bases between them. The CDR3 DNA sequence: TGTGCCTGGAGTGTAGGTACGGGGTCAAATCAGCCCCAGCATTTT. Translation: CAWSVGTGSNQPQHF.